This T cell receptor beta chain derives from a study of HIV-infected patients and healthy controls. General study findings and limits: HIV+ repertoires were severely depleted of MAIT alpha-chain CDR3s, unlike healthy controls. The seeming recovery of the Gini index after therapy in HIV-infected patients vanished in size-matched data. Mean usage of eight alpha and eight beta V genes differed significantly in HIV-infected patients versus controls.

500 ng RNA was reverse transcribed with alpha and beta constant-region primers. Separate chain-specific third strand synthesis with multiplexing indices produced the alpha and beta libraries. TCRdb reprocessed the 5' RACE reads via MiXCR and lists one record per CDR3 protein. The data contain around 5,800 distinct CDR3 sequences, 20% to 25% of them singletons. All unsorted peripheral T cells were captured because whole blood was used without fractionation. People with immunomodulatory therapy, recent vaccination or treatment interruptions were not enrolled. On this clonotype: Its cognate antigen is unknown. At one of its ends the junction is not consistent with the germline gene, which may arise from a read error.

From germline, CDR1 is SEHNR and CDR2 FQNEAQ (reference sequence). The CDR3 consists of 12 residues. The sequencing used blood, collected before antiretroviral therapy. The chain carries TRBV7-9 and TRBJ1-6; no firm D call. This sequence was found in an adult with HIV infection. This CDR3 reads CVSSFATEDLHF. The CDR3 nucleotides read TGTGTCAGCAGCTTTGCGACCGAGGACCTCCACTTT.